This T cell receptor (beta chain) was identified during a study of CD8+CD57+ T cells in acquired aplastic anemia. The overall study: Quantities of DNA derived from sorted CD4+ and CD8+ cells averaged around 3 ug. Healthy donor CD4+ cell samples had a mean of roughly 10 million reads. Notes on the study in general: In CD8+ cells, Simpson's diversity showed no significant difference between patients and controls. Patients shared some 30 CD8+ CDR3 sequences with controls.

Researchers used genomic DNA as the template to profile TCR beta VDJ and CDR3. TCRdb fed the reads into MiXCR, producing one record per CDR3 protein. The profile shows approximately 170,000 distinct CDR3 sequences, around 60% of them singletons. As for this clonotype: Its target is not known.

The CDR3 totals 13 residues. With V trimmed by 3 bases and J by 5 bases, 3 bases remained unmatched. The germline CDR1 and CDR2 sequences are SGHAT and FQDESV (reference sequence). The sample comprised sorted CD4+, CD8+, or CD8+CD57+ T cells (not recorded which) from PBMCs. The rearrangement links TRBV11-1 to TRBJ1-2; 7 nucleotides agree with TRBD1. This clonotype originated in a human donor in good health. The CDR3 DNA sequence: TGTGCCAGCAGCTTGGCGACAGGGTATGGCTACACCTTC. Residues: CASSLATGYGYTF.